These 10 T cell receptor beta chains were all obtained from the same sample, sequenced in a study of shared clonotypes between healthy human individuals (dated by TCRdb to about 2020). The library was generated by the immunoSEQ multiplex PCR assay. In TCRdb, the immuneACCESS table is reduced to in-frame sequences with V and J assigned. These tables do not hold every clone; where another copy was compared, an unresolved V gene accounts for under half, and the others remain unexplained. The sample includes about 2 million clones, with 85% to 95% observed a single time. The biggest ten clones account for 0.1% to 0.15% of the sample. The specimen sequenced was naive CD4+ T cells sorted from blood. Read against the paper, the sample's cell subset or site label means: CD45RA+ positively selected. All receptors come from a young man in good health.

V and J are TRBV10-3 and TRBJ1-4; D not resolved. Germline lookup yields CDR1 ENHRY and CDR2 SYGVKD. This CDR3 is 15 amino acids long. Trimming removed 2 bases from V and 0 bases from J, with 7 bases in between. DNA of the CDR3: TGTGCCATCAGTGAGGCCGGGGCAACTAATGAAAAACTGTTTTTT. Translated: CAISEAGATNEKLFF.

This sequence joins TRBV4-1 and TRBJ1-5, with TRBD1 as a possible D gene (5 bases). The CDR3 runs 17 residues. Germline V lookup: CDR1 MGHRA, CDR2 YSYEKL. V lost 3 bases and J 5 bases, leaving 20 bases between the germline ends. CDR3 residues: CASSHTSEGRDHQPQHF. The DNA for the CDR3 is TGCGCCAGCAGCCATACATCAGAGGGGAGGGACCATCAGCCCCAGCATTTT.

Concerning this clone: The sample has other DNA sequences that encode this CDR3 too. This chain connects TRBV5-1 to TRBJ1-4; 8 bases fit TRBD1. Per the germline V gene, CDR1 is SGHRS and CDR2 is YFSETQ. This CDR3 spans 14 amino acids. V lost 4 bases and J lost 4; bases outside the gene matches: 3. The CDR3 here is CASSLDRGNEKLFF. The CDR3, as DNA: TGCGCCAGCAGCCTTGACAGGGGTAATGAAAAACTGTTTTTT.

This chain links TRBV10-1 with TRBJ1-1, with D unresolved. Trimming cost V 6 bases and J 4 bases, with 15 bases left between them. The CDR3 has 14 residues. Per the germline V gene, CDR1 is WNHNN and CDR2 is SYGVQD (reference sequence). Here the CDR3 reads CASSERVGSTEAFF. The DNA for the CDR3 is TGCGCCAGCAGCGAGAGGGTAGGAAGCACTGAAGCTTTCTTT.

V is TRBV6-6 and J is TRBJ2-7; 7 positions match TRBD1. Germline assignment: CDR1 MNHNY and CDR2 SVGAGI (reference sequence). The J segment lost 3 bases and the V segment lost 2 bases, leaving 10 bases of the junction unmatched. This CDR3 has 16 residues. The CDR3 spells CASSYALPGTDYEQYF. The CDR3 nucleotides read TGTGCCAGCAGTTACGCCCTACCCGGGACAGACTACGAGCAGTACTTC.

This chain joins TRBV28 and TRBJ1-1; the D gene is possibly TRBD1 (6 bases). V was pared by 4 bases and J by 3 bases, with 15 bases between. CDR1 and CDR2 from the germline V gene are MDHEN and SYDVKM. The CDR3 is 15 residues long. CDR3 bases: TGTGCCAGCAGTTCCTTACAGGGTTTACACACTGAAGCTTTCTTT. As protein: CASSSLQGLHTEAFF.

This clone was observed a single time. The chain joins TRBV28 to TRBJ1-5, with TRBD1 identical over 8 bases. The ends lost 3 bases at V and 5 bases at J; junction bases unmatched: 6. The CDR3 has 15 residues. Germline V gene lookup returns CDR1 MDHEN and CDR2 SYDVKM. Here the CDR3 reads CASSLVGQGHQPQHF. CDR3 in DNA: TGTGCCAGCAGTTTGGTCGGACAGGGACATCAGCCCCAGCATTTT. The whole variable domain, filled in from reference TRBV28 and TRBJ1-5, reads DVKVTQSSRYLVKRTGEKVFLECVQDMDHENMFWYRQDPGLGLRLIYFSYDVKMKEKGDIPEGYSVSREKKERFSLILESASTNQTSMYLCASSLVGQGHQPQHFGDGTRLSIL.

The chain uses TRBV11-2 and TRBJ1-1, with unresolved D. The V gene's germline CDR1 is SGHAT and CDR2 FQNNGV. Trimming took 2 bases from V and 2 from J, leaving 6 bases between them. The CDR3 extends over 13 amino acids. The CDR3 bases are TGTGCCAGCAGCTTAATGAGTAACACTGAAGCTTTCTTT. Translating gives CASSLMSNTEAFF.

The J gene is TRBJ1-1, the V gene TRBV12-5, with D possibly matching TRBD1 (5 bases). The germline V gene has CDR1 LGHNT and CDR2 FRNRAP. Trimming took 1 base from V and 0 from J, leaving 15 bases between them. The CDR3 consists of 17 residues. DNA for the CDR3: TGTGCTAGTGGTTTGGCCACCAAGGACAAAATGAACACTGAAGCTTTCTTT. Translation gives CASGLATKDKMNTEAFF.

Here the CDR3 reads CAWSPGQYMNTEAFF. The CDR3 bases are TGTGCCTGGAGTCCCGGACAGTACATGAACACTGAAGCTTTCTTT. V is TRBV30 and J is TRBJ1-1, with D maybe TRBD1 (6 bases). The CDR3 extends over 15 amino acids. V lost 2 bases, J lost 0 bases, and 13 bases lay in between. Germline CDR1 and CDR2: GTSNPN and SVGIG (reference sequence). Variable domain in full (rest from reference TRBV30 and TRBJ1-1): SQTIHQWPATLVQPVGSPLSLECTVEGTSNPNLYWYRQAAGRGLQLLFYSVGIGQISSEVPQNLSASRPQDRQFILSSKKLLLSDSGFYLCAWSPGQYMNTEAFFGQGTRLTVV.